These 18 T cell receptor beta chains were sequenced from one sample in a study of blood T cells in healthy people across ages. A second about 6 to 12 cycle PCR used barcoded and J-beta primers. MiXCR, run by TCRdb on the 5' RACE reads, gives a single entry per CDR3 protein. The sample lists more than 650,000 distinct CDR3 sequences, about 20% occurring once. The sample taken for sequencing was blood. These receptor sequences come from a man aged 70 or older in good health.

This clonotype was picked up a small number of times. The chain couples TRBV6-4 to TRBJ2-3, with D possibly called TRBD1 or TRBD2 (5 bases each). V lost 2 bases, J lost 0 bases, and 12 bases lay in between. The germline V gene has CDR1 MRHNA and CDR2 SNTAGT. This CDR3 is 16 amino acids long. CDR3 sequence reads: CASSDRGVGSTDTQYF. CDR3 nucleotides: TGTGCCAGCAGTGACCGAGGGGTAGGGAGCACAGATACGCAGTATTTT.

The rearrangement uses TRBV12-3 or TRBV12-4 and TRBJ1-1, with TRBD1 identical over 7 bases. CDR3 length equals 13 residues. The trim removed 4 bases at V and 5 bases at J, leaving 4 bases unmatched. The CDR3 bases are TGTGCCAGCAGTTCGCGGGACAGAACTGAAGCTTTCTTT. Protein: CASSSRDRTEAFF.

This clonotype occurred a few times. V usage is TRBV5-7 and J usage is TRBJ2-5, with D perhaps matching TRBD2 (7 bases). The J call is doubtful: the DNA matches TRBJ2-1 better. TRBV5-7 is reported as an ORF; its role is uncertain. This CDR3 has 16 amino acids. The CDR3 protein is CASSLRGGEQNNEQFF. The CDR3 DNA sequence: TGTGCCAGCAGCTTGAGGGGGGGAGAACAGAACAATGAGCAGTTCTTC.

This chain joins TRBV10-3 and TRBJ2-7; the D is unclear. The germline V gene has CDR1 ENHRY and CDR2 SYGVKD. This CDR3 has 13 residues. In DNA form, the CDR3 reads TGTGCCACAAGCTACGCGGAGAACTACGAGGAGTACGTC. Translation gives CATSYAENYEEYV.

The chain couples TRBV7-6 to TRBJ2-7, with D possibly being TRBD2 (5 bases). The germline gives CDR1 SGHVS, CDR2 FNYEAQ. The CDR3 length is 13 residues. V was pared by 5 bases and J by 4 bases, with 12 bases between. In DNA form, the CDR3 reads TGTGCCAGCAGCCCTGACGGACTTTACGAGCAGTACTTC. Amino acids: CASSPDGLYEQYF.

This rearrangement joins TRBV29-1 to TRBJ1-1, with TRBD1 identical over 9 bases. The ends lost 5 bases at V and 7 bases at J; junction bases unmatched: 2. The germline CDR1 and CDR2 sequences are SQVTM and ANQGSEA. There are 11 residues in the CDR3. The CDR3: CSVTTGGEAFF. DNA for the CDR3: TGCAGCGTTACGACAGGGGGTGAAGCTTTCTTT.

In regard to this clonotype: At one of its ends the junction is not consistent with the germline gene, which may arise from a read error. The genes are TRBV6-1 and TRBJ1-5; 7 bases align to TRBD1. This CDR3 comprises 18 residues. The germline V gene has CDR1 MNHNS and CDR2 SASEGT. The CDR3 sequence is CANSSPNAGQIYNQPQHF. In DNA, the CDR3 is TGTGCCAACAGTAGTCCTAATGCGGGACAGATTTACAATCAGCCCCAGCATTTT.

V usage is TRBV25-1 and J usage is TRBJ1-4, with D possibly matching TRBD1 (6 bases). Germline CDR1 MGHDK, CDR2 SYGVNS. The CDR3 length is 14 residues. Trimming took 6 bases from V and 6 from J, leaving 14 bases between them. CDR3 DNA: TGTGCCAGCAGGGGGGGGCTCCTCGATGAAAAACTGTTTTTT. Amino acid sequence: CASRGGLLDEKLFF.

This clonotype was found a few times. This rearrangement joins TRBV6-5 to TRBJ2-1; the match to TRBD2 covers 11 bases. The CDR3 spans 15 residues. V dropped 6 bases and J dropped 2; count of bases not matched to a gene: 3. CDR1 is MNHEY and CDR2 is SVGAGI in the germline V gene. CDR3 loop: CASRWTSGPYNEQFF. CDR3 in DNA: TGTGCCAGCAGGTGGACTAGCGGGCCCTACAATGAGCAGTTCTTC.

In this sample, this clonotype turned up a few times. The J gene is TRBJ2-5, the V gene TRBV9, with 7 nucleotides matching TRBD2. The assigned J gene may be wrong: the sequence end matches TRBJ2-7 better. CDR1 is SGDLS and CDR2 is YYNGEE in the germline V gene. The CDR3 is 16 amino acids. CDR3 loop: CASSVEWEGRSYEQYV. The DNA of the CDR3 is TGTGCCAGCAGCGTAGAATGGGAGGGTAGATCCTACGAGCAGTACGTC.

On this clonotype itself: With a much larger clone just one base away, this may be a read error. Because it lacks the conserved phenylalanine or tryptophan at the end, this CDR3 is likely a read error. This sequence joins TRBV29-1 and TRBJ1-5, with D possibly TRBD1 on 5 matching bases. The length of the CDR3 is 12 residues. CDR1 is SQVTM and CDR2 is ANQGSEA in the germline V gene. This CDR3 is CRGGQYNQPQHC. DNA of the CDR3: TGCAGGGGGGGTCAGTACAATCAGCCCCAGCATTGT.

The V gene is TRBV23-1, the J gene TRBJ2-5; weak D call: TRBD1 (6 bases). The last part of the DNA fits TRBJ2-7 better; the J call may be wrong. TRBV23-1 has ORF status, its function being uncertain. This CDR3 is 14 amino acids long. CDR3 region: CASGLGTPSYEQYF. CDR3 bases: TGCGCCAGCGGATTGGGGACACCCTCCTACGAGCAGTACTTC.

This clonotype has more than one count but fewer than ten. This chain connects TRBV12-3 or TRBV12-4 to TRBJ2-7; TRBD1 is a possible D gene (6 bases). The CDR3 runs 14 residues. The V end lost 3 bases, the J end lost 3 bases, and 12 bases lay between the germline ends. The CDR3 DNA reads TGTGCCAGCAGTTTGGGGGACATCCGCTACGAGCAGTACTTC. Translation gives CASSLGDIRYEQYF.

This clonotype was counted only a few times. V usage is TRBV5-6 and J usage is TRBJ2-1; TRBD2 aligns across 7 bases. The CDR3 extends over 15 amino acids. Germline trimming cut 0 bases from V and 4 bases from J; bases unmatched to any gene: 4. Germline V gene lookup returns CDR1 SGHDT and CDR2 YYEEEE. Written as DNA, the CDR3 is TGTGCCAGCAGCTTGGGGGGACTAACATACAATGAGCAGTTCTTC. Translation gives CASSLGGLTYNEQFF.

The table lists this clonotype with a few counts. The chain combines TRBV6-5 with TRBJ2-1, with 9 bases that match TRBD2. Trimming at V came to 0 bases and at J to 6 bases, leaving 9 bases not matched to a gene. CDR3 length: 17 residues. Germline V lookup: CDR1 MNHEY, CDR2 SVGAGI. The CDR3 here is CASSYSKGGRAFNEQFF. The CDR3 nucleotides are TGTGCCAGCAGTTACTCGAAGGGCGGGAGGGCCTTCAATGAGCAGTTCTTC.

This chain uses TRBV6-5 with TRBJ1-2, with TRBD1 matching 8 bases. CDR1 and CDR2 from the germline V gene are MNHEY and SVGAGI. With 0 bases clipped from V and 4 bases from J, the junction kept 7 bases outside the gene matches. The CDR3 is 16 residues long. The CDR3 sequence is CASSYSTGEFTYGYTF. CDR3 nucleotides: TGTGCCAGCAGTTACTCGACAGGGGAGTTTACCTATGGCTACACCTTC.

V is TRBV5-1 and J is TRBJ2-3, with TRBD2 matching over 10 bases. Germline V gene lookup returns CDR1 SGHRS and CDR2 YFSETQ. With 4 bases clipped from V and 6 bases from J, the junction kept 11 bases outside the gene matches. The CDR3 is 16 residues long. This chain's CDR3 is CASSNKLAGVEDTQYF. CDR3 coding DNA: TGCGCCAGCAGCAATAAGCTAGCGGGAGTTGAGGATACGCAGTATTTT.

This clonotype has a handful of counts. The V gene is TRBV15, the J gene TRBJ2-1, with D hard to call. Trimming took 4 bases from V and 4 from J, leaving 8 bases between them. The CDR3 sequence is 13 residues long. Germline V gives CDR1 LNHNV, CDR2 YYDKDF (reference sequence). The CDR3 loop reads CATSNGAYNEQFF. For the CDR3, the DNA is TGTGCCACCAGCAATGGCGCTTACAATGAGCAGTTCTTC.